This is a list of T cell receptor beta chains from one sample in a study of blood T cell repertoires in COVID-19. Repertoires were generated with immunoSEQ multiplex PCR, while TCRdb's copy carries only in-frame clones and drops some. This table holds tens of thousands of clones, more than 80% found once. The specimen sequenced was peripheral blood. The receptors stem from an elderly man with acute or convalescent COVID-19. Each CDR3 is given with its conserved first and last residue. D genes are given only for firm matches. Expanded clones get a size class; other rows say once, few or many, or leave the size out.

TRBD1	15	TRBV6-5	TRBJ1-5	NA	TGTGCCAGCAGTCCAACGCAGGGGGAGTATCAGCCCCAGCATTTT	CASSPTQGEYQPQHF
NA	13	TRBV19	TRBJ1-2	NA	TGTGCCAGTACCCCAGGGCCGTCGGTTGGCTACACCTTC	CASTPGPSVGYTF
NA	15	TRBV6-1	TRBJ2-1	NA	TGTGCCAGCAGTGAAGGCGGGCTAGTCTACAATGAGCAGTTCTTC	CASSEGGLVYNEQFF
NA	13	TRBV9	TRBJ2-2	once	TGTGCCAGCAGCGTAGTACAGCACGGGGAGCTGTTTTTT	CASSVVQHGELFF
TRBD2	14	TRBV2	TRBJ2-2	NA	TGTGCCAGCAGTAGCGGGGTAGACACCGGGGAGCTGTTTTTT	CASSSGVDTGELFF
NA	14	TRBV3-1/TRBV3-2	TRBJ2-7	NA	TGTGCCAGCAGCCTCCAGCCAGGGGCCTACGAGCAGTACTTC	CASSLQPGAYEQYF
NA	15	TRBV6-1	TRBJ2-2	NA	TGTGCCAGCAGTGAAGTCGGCCAGGGCGCCGGGGAGCTGTTTTTT	CASSEVGQGAGELFF
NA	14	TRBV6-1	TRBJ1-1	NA	TGTGCCAGCAGTGAAGTCTTCAGGAACACTGAAGCTTTCTTT	CASSEVFRNTEAFF
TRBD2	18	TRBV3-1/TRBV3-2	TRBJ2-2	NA	TGTGCCAGCAGCCAAGATGCCGTCGCGGGGGGCAGGACCGGGGAGCTGTTTTTT	CASSQDAVAGGRTGELFF
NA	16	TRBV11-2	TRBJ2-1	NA	TGTGCCAGCAGCTTAGGGGTGGCCGAGGGTGTCAATGAGCAGTTCTTC	CASSLGVAEGVNEQFF
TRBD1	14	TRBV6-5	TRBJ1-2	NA	TGTGCCAGCAGTTACATGGGACAGTTCTATGGCTACACCTTC	CASSYMGQFYGYTF
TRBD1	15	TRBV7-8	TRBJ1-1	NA	TGTGCCAGCAGCACCAGACAGGGAATGAACACTGAAGCTTTCTTT	CASSTRQGMNTEAFF
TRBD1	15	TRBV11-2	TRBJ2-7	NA	TGTGCCAGCAGCCAACAGGGGCAGGGGGCCCTCGAGCAGTACTTC	CASSQQGQGALEQYF
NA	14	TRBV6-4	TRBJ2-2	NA	TGTGCCAGCAGCGAAACAGCGAACACCGGGGAGCTGTTTTTT	CASSETANTGELFF
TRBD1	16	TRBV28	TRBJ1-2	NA	TGTGCCAGCAGTTTACCCCCGGGACAGGATAACTATGGCTACACCTTC	CASSLPPGQDNYGYTF
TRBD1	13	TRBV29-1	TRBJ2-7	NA	TGCAGCGTTGGACAGGGGCTAACCTACGAGCAGTACTTC	CSVGQGLTYEQYF
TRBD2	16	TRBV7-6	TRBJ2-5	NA	TGTGCCAGCAGCTTAACCAGCGGGAGAAATCAAGAGACCCAGTACTTC	CASSLTSGRNQETQYF
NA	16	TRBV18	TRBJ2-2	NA	TGTGCCAGCTCACCCCGAACAGGGTCGGTCACCGGGGAGCTGTTTTTT	CASSPRTGSVTGELFF
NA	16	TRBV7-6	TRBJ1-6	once	TGTGCCAGCAGCAGCGGGACGGGGATCGGGGGGTCACCCCTCCACTTT	CASSSGTGIGGSPLHF
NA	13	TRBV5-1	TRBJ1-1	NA	TGCGCCAGCAGCTTGATCGGAGCCACTGAAGCTTTCTTT	CASSLIGATEAFF
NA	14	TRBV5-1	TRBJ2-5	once	TGCGCCAGCAGCTTGGCCCGGGAGAAAGAGACCCAGTACTTC	CASSLAREKETQYF
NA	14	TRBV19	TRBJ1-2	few	TGTGCCAGTAACATACACCGATTCGAATATGGCTACACCTTC	CASNIHRFEYGYTF
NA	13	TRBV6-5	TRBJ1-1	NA	TGTGCCAGCAGGCCCGGGTTGAACACTGAAGCTTTCTTT	CASRPGLNTEAFF
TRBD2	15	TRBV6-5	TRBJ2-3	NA	TGTGCCAGCAGGCTAGCGGGGAGTGAGGCAGATACGCAGTATTTT	CASRLAGSEADTQYF
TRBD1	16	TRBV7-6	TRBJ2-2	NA	TGTGCCAGCAGCTCTACAGGGGGCGCACGGACCGGGGAGCTGTTTTTT	CASSSTGGARTGELFF
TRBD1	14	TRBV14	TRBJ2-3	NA	TGTGCCAGCAGCCGGGACAGGGGAAGAGATACGCAGTATTTT	CASSRDRGRDTQYF
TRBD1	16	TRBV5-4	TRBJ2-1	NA	TGTGCCAGCAGCCCCGGAGGGACAGGGCCTAACAATGAGCAGTTCTTC	CASSPGGTGPNNEQFF
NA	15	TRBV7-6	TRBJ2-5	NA	TGTGCCAGCAGCTTAGCTGTCACAATCCAAGAGACCCAGTACTTC	CASSLAVTIQETQYF
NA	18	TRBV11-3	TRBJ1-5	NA	TGTGCCAGCAGCTTAGGAACCCAGGGGTGGGCGGTCAATCAGCCCCAGCATTTT	CASSLGTQGWAVNQPQHF
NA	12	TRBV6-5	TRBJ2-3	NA	TGTGCCAGCGGAGGAGGGGTGGATACGCAGTATTTT	CASGGGVDTQYF
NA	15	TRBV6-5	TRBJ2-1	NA	TGTGCCAGCAGTTACGCGGGGCCCTCCTACAATGAGCAGTTCTTC	CASSYAGPSYNEQFF
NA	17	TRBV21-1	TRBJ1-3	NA	TGTGCCAGCAGCAAGACCAACAGGGTAATCTCTGGAAACACCATATATTTT	CASSKTNRVISGNTIYF
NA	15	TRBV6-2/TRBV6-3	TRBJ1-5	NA	TGTGCCAGCAGTTACGCTCAGGGGTTGGGTCAGCCCCAGCATTTT	CASSYAQGLGQPQHF
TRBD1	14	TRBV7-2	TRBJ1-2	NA	TGTGCCAGCAGCTACCGCGGACAGGCAGGTGGCTACACCTTC	CASSYRGQAGGYTF
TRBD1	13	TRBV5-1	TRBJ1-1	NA	TGCGCCAGCAGCTCGGAGACAGGGGTAGAAGCTTTCTTT	CASSSETGVEAFF
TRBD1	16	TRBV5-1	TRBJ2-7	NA	TGCGCCAGCAGCTTAAACTCCGGGACAGGGGCCTACGAGCAGTACTTC	CASSLNSGTGAYEQYF
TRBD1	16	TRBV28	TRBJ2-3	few	TGTGCCAGCAGCCTTCTAGAGGGGGCTCATACAGATACGCAGTATTTT	CASSLLEGAHTDTQYF
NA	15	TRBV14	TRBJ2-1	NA	TGTGCCAGCAGCCGCATGGAGGGTCACAACAATGAGCAGTTCTTC	CASSRMEGHNNEQFF
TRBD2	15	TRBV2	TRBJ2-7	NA	TGTGCCAGCAGCCTCAGCGGGGGGGGCTCCTACGAGCAGTACTTC	CASSLSGGGSYEQYF
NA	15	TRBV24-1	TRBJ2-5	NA	TGTGCCACCAGTGAGGAGCTCGAAGCCCCGGAGACCCAGTACTTC	CATSEELEAPETQYF
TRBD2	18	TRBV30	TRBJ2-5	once	TGTGCCTGGAGTGTACAGGAGACTAGCGGGGGGTTGAAAGAGACCCAGTACTTC	CAWSVQETSGGLKETQYF